Here is one TCR beta chain with its context. Its antigen is not known. This same CDR3 is encoded by further DNA sequences in the sample. The protocol was immunoSEQ multiplex PCR, while the TCRdb copy is restricted to in-frame clones and leaves out a portion. The data hold some 2.1 million clones, with 85% to 95% observed a single time. This specimen comes from a study of shared clonotypes between healthy human individuals. Study results and caveats: When naive CD4 clonotypes were compared across a handful of donors, around 4.6% were shared.

Germline V lookup: CDR1 SGHRS, CDR2 YFSETQ. V was clipped by 0 bases and J by 2 bases, with 8 bases between them. This CDR3 spans 14 amino acids. HIV-negative, healthy adults without recent acute infections or vaccinations were the donors. The sequence was collected from a man aged 18 to 29 in good health. The sample comprised naive CD4+ T cells sorted from blood. Indicated subset: CD45RA+ positively selected. V gene TRBV5-1 combines with J gene TRBJ1-2, with D uncertain. Written as DNA, the CDR3 is TGCGCCAGCAGCTTGGAAGGAGGCAACTATGGCTACACCTTC. Its translation is CASSLEGGNYGYTF.